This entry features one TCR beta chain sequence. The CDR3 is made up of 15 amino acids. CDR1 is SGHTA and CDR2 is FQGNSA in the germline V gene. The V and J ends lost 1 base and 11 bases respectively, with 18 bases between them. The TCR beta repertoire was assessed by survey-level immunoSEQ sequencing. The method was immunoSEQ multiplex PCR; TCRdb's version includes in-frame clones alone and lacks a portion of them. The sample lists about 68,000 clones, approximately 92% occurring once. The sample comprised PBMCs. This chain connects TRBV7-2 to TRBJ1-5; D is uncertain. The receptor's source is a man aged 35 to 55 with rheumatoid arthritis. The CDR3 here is CASSLVGLGLSAQHF. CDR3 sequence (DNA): TGTGCCAGCAGCTTAGTAGGTCTGGGATTATCGGCCCAGCATTTT.